This T cell receptor (beta chain) was profiled in a study of shared clonotypes between healthy human individuals. V lost 1 base to trimming and J lost 16 bases; unmatched junction nucleotides: 6. Germline V gene lookup returns CDR1 ENHRY and CDR2 SYGVKD. This CDR3 comprises 12 residues. The donor cohort consisted entirely of Caucasian adults residing in Nashville, Tennessee. The repertoire was sequenced with immunoSEQ multiplex PCR; TCRdb's copy has only in-frame clones and lacks some. This sample has roughly 330,000 clones; roughly 70% occur once, and the top ten carry 10% to 13%. This chain links TRBV10-3 with TRBJ2-1, with TRBD1 matching 8 bases. The sample taken for sequencing was memory CD4+ T cells sorted from blood. Sample subset: CD45RA-negative fraction. The receptor was isolated from a man aged 25 to 40 in good health. CDR3 DNA sequence: TGTGCCATCAGTGAGTTGGCAGGGGGCAGATTCTTC. Amino acids: CAISELAGGRFF.